The 13 T cell receptor beta chains below come from one sample, sequenced in a study of T cells after yellow fever vaccination. One entry per CDR3 protein, called by TCRdb with MiXCR from the 5' RACE reads. The sample carries 610,000 or so distinct CDR3 sequences, 9% to 15% recorded once. Sequenced here: PBMCs, sampled on the day of the yellow fever booster vaccination. These receptors originate from a man aged 30 to 45 who received the YFV17D yellow fever vaccine.

This clonotype was detected ten times or more. The gene calls are TRBV19 and TRBJ2-4, with no clear D. Germline V lookup: CDR1 LNHDA, CDR2 SQIVND (reference sequence). Trimming stripped 7 bases from V and 2 bases from J, with 12 bases between. This CDR3 is 14 amino acids long. CDR3 bases: TGTGCCAGTACGGTGTCCTCGACCAAAAACATTCAGTACTTC. It specifies CASTVSSTKNIQYF.

The chain links TRBV7-9 to TRBJ1-2, with D maybe TRBD1 (6 bases). Germline values: CDR1 SEHNR, CDR2 FQNEAQ (reference sequence). Trimming took off 5 bases at V and 10 bases at J, with 14 bases between the two ends. This CDR3 contains 12 residues. CDR3 sequence: CASSPRTDDYTF. As DNA, the CDR3 is TGTGCCAGCAGCCCCCGGACAGACGACTACACCTTC.

This clonotype was picked up a small number of times. This sequence joins TRBV7-2 and TRBJ2-1; 14 bases are shared with TRBD2. The CDR3 consists of 15 residues. Germline V gene lookup returns CDR1 SGHTA and CDR2 FQGNSA. The trim removed 4 bases at V and 7 bases at J, leaving 3 bases unmatched. CDR3 protein: CASSSWTSGRNEQFF. CDR3 in DNA: TGTGCCAGCAGCTCCTGGACTAGCGGGAGGAATGAGCAGTTCTTC. The entire variable domain, with the rest obtained from reference TRBV7-2 and TRBJ2-1, is as follows: GAGVSQSPSNKVTEKGKDVELRCDPISGHTALYWYRQSLGQGLEFLIYFQGNSAPDKSGLPSDRFSAERTGGSVSTLTIQRTQQEDSAVYLCASSSWTSGRNEQFFGPGTRLTVL.

The CDR3 loop reads CASAVNWGFTEAFF. The CDR3 DNA follows: TGTGCCAGCGCTGTGAATTGGGGATTCACTGAAGCTTTCTTT. This chain uses TRBV3-1 with TRBJ1-1; D is unclear. The CDR3 is 14 amino acids. Germline lookup yields CDR1 LGHDT and CDR2 YNNKEL (reference sequence). Trimming took off 8 bases at V and 4 bases at J, with 17 bases between the two ends.

In its sample, this clonotype was seen a few times. Germline is not matched at one junction end, which may reflect a read error. This chain connects TRBV30 to TRBJ2-5, with a weak D call TRBD1 (5 bases). This CDR3 has 15 residues. Germline loops: CDR1 GTSNPN, CDR2 SVGIG (reference sequence). CDR3 nucleotide sequence: TGTGCCTCGAGTGGGGAAAAGGGGTACCAAGAGACCCAGTACTTC. As protein: CASSGEKGYQETQYF.

This clonotype has a handful of counts. The gene calls are TRBV5-4 and TRBJ2-1; TRBD2 matches 14 bases. The CDR3 has 18 residues. CDR1 is SGHNT, CDR2 YYREEE, per germline (reference sequence). The V gene end was trimmed by 10 bases and the J gene end by 10 bases; junction bases not matched to a gene: 22. Here the CDR3 reads CAAWGGTTSGREGPEQFF. The CDR3 nucleotides read TGTGCCGCATGGGGTGGGACGACTAGCGGGAGGGAAGGTCCCGAGCAGTTCTTC.

CDR3 in DNA: TGTGCCAGCAGCCATCCCGCCGCCGCCGGGGGTACGCAGTATTTT. This sequence encodes CASSHPAAAGGTQYF. The chain has TRBV9 and TRBJ2-3, with a possible D match to TRBD2 (6 bases). The CDR3 spans 15 residues. CDR1 is SGDLS and CDR2 is YYNGEE in the germline V gene. Trimming shortened V by 4 bases and J by 8 bases, and 20 bases separated the two germline ends.

This clonotype has only a few counts. The rearrangement uses TRBV21-1 and TRBJ1-6. TRBV21-1 is noted as a pseudogene. The length of the CDR3 is 16 residues. The CDR3 reads CASSAQWLWVWSPLHF. CDR3 nucleotides: TGTGCCAGCAGCGCTCAATGGCTATGGGTTTGGTCACCCCTCCACTTT.

The chain links TRBV7-2 to TRBJ2-7; D ambiguous. Germline V gives CDR1 SGHTA, CDR2 FQGNSA. V gave up 5 bases and J gave up 7 bases, with 9 bases separating them. CDR3 length equals 11 residues. The CDR3 DNA is TGTGCCAGCAGCGGCCTGTGGGAGCAGTACTTC. Translating gives CASSGLWEQYF.

The CDR3 loop is CASSLASSSYEQYF. The CDR3 DNA reads TGTGCCAGCAGCTTAGCGTCGAGCTCCTACGAGCAGTACTTC. V usage is TRBV7-2 and J usage is TRBJ2-7; D is ambiguous. V shed 0 bases and J shed 0 bases, with 6 bases lying between them. The CDR3 consists of 14 residues. Germline V gene sequence: CDR1 SGHTA, CDR2 FQGNSA.

This clonotype was observed a few times. The chain joins TRBV19 to TRBJ2-1; 8 bases are a match to TRBD2. Germline CDR1 LNHDA, CDR2 SQIVND (reference sequence). V was clipped by 3 bases and J by 0 bases; unmatched bases: 4. This CDR3 is 16 amino acids long. The CDR3 DNA is TGTGCCAGTAGTATTCAAAGCGGGAGCTCCTACAATGAGCAGTTCTTC. It is translated as CASSIQSGSSYNEQFF.

This chain links TRBV4-2 with TRBJ2-7, with unresolved D. Germline assignment: CDR1 LGHNA and CDR2 YNFKEQ. There are 14 residues in the CDR3. The V end lost 6 bases, the J end lost 3 bases, and 15 bases lay between the germline ends. CDR3 sequence reads: CASRRRLLCYEQYF. Here the CDR3 DNA reads TGTGCCAGCAGACGCCGGCTCCTCTGCTACGAGCAGTACTTC.

This clonotype was observed a few times. The CDR3 protein is CASSPLLAGGPSTDTQYF. CDR3 coding DNA: TGTGCCAGCAGCCCGCTTCTAGCGGGAGGGCCGAGCACAGATACGCAGTATTTT. V gene TRBV7-3 combines with J gene TRBJ2-3; 12 bases map to TRBD2. V was pared by 5 bases and J by 0 bases, with 9 bases of the junction left unmatched. Germline values: CDR1 SGHTA, CDR2 FQGTGA. This CDR3 comprises 18 residues.